These 26 T cell receptor beta chains were sequenced from one sample in a study of OX40 agonist ivuxolimab in advanced cancers. Generated by immunoSEQ multiplex PCR, the TCRdb table keeps only in-frame clones and is missing some. The profile shows 75,000 to 95,000 clones, 75% to 95% of them singletons. Sequenced material: CD4+ or CD8+ T cells sorted from blood, taken in a trial of the OX40 agonist ivuxolimab. Source of these receptors: an adult with an advanced solid tumor such as melanoma, head and neck, liver or kidney cancer.

This chain links TRBV7-9 with TRBJ1-1; no definite D call. The CDR3 runs to 11 residues. Trimming shortened V by 4 bases and J by 5 bases, and 5 bases separated the two germline ends. Germline values: CDR1 SEHNR, CDR2 FQNEAQ (reference sequence). The CDR3 sequence: CASSSGTEAFF. The CDR3 nucleotides are TGTGCCAGCAGCTCTGGGACTGAAGCTTTCTTT. Full variable domain (outside the CDR3, taken from reference TRBV7-9 and TRBJ1-1): DTGVSQNPRHKITKRGQNVTFRCDPISEHNRLYWYRQTLGQGPEFLTYFQNEAQLEKSRLLSDRFSAERPKGSFSTLEIQRTEQGDSAMYLCASSSGTEAFFGQGTRLTVV.

V and J are TRBV5-1 and TRBJ1-2; the match to TRBD1 covers 12 bases. Trimming at V came to 4 bases and at J to 4 bases, leaving 5 bases not matched to a gene. Germline values: CDR1 SGHRS, CDR2 YFSETQ. The CDR3 consists of 15 residues. The CDR3: CASSPGTGGGYGYTF. The DNA of the CDR3 is TGCGCCAGCAGCCCCGGGACAGGGGGCGGCTATGGCTACACCTTC.

DNA for the CDR3: TGTGCCAGCAGCTTAGTTGGTGCAGGGGCCTACGAGCAGTACTTC. Encoded protein: CASSLVGAGAYEQYF. The genes are TRBV7-2 and TRBJ2-7, with a tentative D call TRBD1 (6 bases). There are 15 residues in the CDR3. CDR1 and CDR2 from the germline V gene are SGHTA and FQGNSA. Trimming took 1 base from V and 2 from J, leaving 12 bases between them.

The chain employs TRBV6-1 and TRBJ1-5; no clear D. The CDR3 totals 12 residues. The ends were cut back, 5 bases at V and 9 bases at J, with 11 bases in the middle. Germline V gene lookup returns CDR1 MNHNS and CDR2 SASEGT. CDR3 DNA sequence: TGTGCCAGCAGTAGGGTTCCGGGGCCCCAGCATTTT. Amino acids: CASSRVPGPQHF.

The rearrangement links TRBV4-1 to TRBJ1-5; 12 positions match TRBD1. V shed 1 base and J 0 bases; nucleotides not matched to a gene: 10. CDR3 length equals 20 residues. Germline CDR1 and CDR2: MGHRA and YSYEKL. The CDR3: CASSQVLGQGASYSNQPQHF. CDR3 nucleotides: TGCGCCAGCAGCCAAGTTCTGGGACAGGGGGCTTCGTATAGCAATCAGCCCCAGCATTTT.

The chain has TRBV9 and TRBJ1-3, with a weak D call TRBD1 (5 bases). The CDR3 runs 15 residues. V was clipped by 2 bases and J by 0 bases, with 9 bases between them. CDR1 is SGDLS and CDR2 is YYNGEE in the germline V gene. CDR3 residues: CASSVGTISGNTIYF. DNA for the CDR3: TGTGCCAGCAGCGTTGGGACTATCTCTGGAAACACCATATATTTT.

The V and J genes are TRBV6-5 and TRBJ1-1; TRBD1 aligns across 7 bases. The CDR3 covers 14 residues. Germline values: CDR1 MNHEY, CDR2 SVGAGI. V lost 6 bases to trimming and J lost 0 bases; unmatched junction nucleotides: 4. CDR3 loop: CASRPQGMNTEAFF. The CDR3 DNA is TGTGCCAGCAGACCACAGGGGATGAACACTGAAGCTTTCTTT.

This clone has just one count. The chain is built from TRBV28 and TRBJ2-1; maybe TRBD1 (5 bases). Germline CDR1 and CDR2: MDHEN and SYDVKM. This CDR3 has 16 amino acids. V lost 3 bases to trimming and J lost 7 bases, with 19 bases between them. DNA for the CDR3: TGTGCCAGCAGTTTCGGTGGTCAGGGCCGTCCTAATGAGCAGTTCTTC. This translates into CASSFGGQGRPNEQFF.

In this sample, this clone turned up once. The genes are TRBV28 and TRBJ2-2, with 12 bases identical to TRBD1. The germline V gene encodes CDR1 MDHEN and CDR2 SYDVKM. Losses at the gene ends were 6 bases for V and 5 bases for J; bases not matched to a gene: 1. The CDR3 totals 14 residues. The DNA for the CDR3 is TGTGCCAGCAGGGGACAGGGGGCGACCGGGGAGCTGTTTTTT. Translation gives CASRGQGATGELFF.

J is TRBJ2-4 and V is TRBV4-1; no clear D. The CDR3 has 16 residues. Per germline, CDR1 MGHRA and CDR2 YSYEKL. Trimming cost V 1 base and J 0 bases, with 10 bases left between them. CDR3 in amino acids: CASSQVNTRAKNIQYF. CDR3 bases: TGCGCCAGCAGCCAAGTTAACACGCGAGCCAAAAACATTCAGTACTTC.

The CDR3 protein is CASEGQGLGEQYF. In DNA, the CDR3 is TGTGCCTCTGAGGGACAGGGCCTTGGGGAGCAGTACTTC. This chain joins TRBV28 and TRBJ2-7, with 9 bases lining up with TRBD1. V was pared by 11 bases and J by 7 bases, with 12 bases of the junction left unmatched. There are 13 residues in the CDR3. The germline CDR1 and CDR2 sequences are MDHEN and SYDVKM. Supplemented by reference TRBV28 and TRBJ2-7, the full variable domain reads DVKVTQSSRYLVKRTGEKVFLECVQDMDHENMFWYRQDPGLGLRLIYFSYDVKMKEKGDIPEGYSVSREKKERFSLILESASTNQTSMYLCASEGQGLGEQYFGPGTRLTVT.

V is TRBV29-1 and J is TRBJ2-5; D remains unclear. CDR3 size: 12 residues. Trimming removed 5 bases at V and 5 bases at J, with 12 bases between. CDR1 SQVTM and CDR2 ANQGSEA come from the germline V gene. For the CDR3, the DNA is TGCAGCGTTAGGCTTTTAGGGGAGACCCAGTACTTC. Its protein is CSVRLLGETQYF.

This CDR3 is CASSRGYGELFF. CDR3 DNA: TGTGCCAGCAGCCGAGGGTACGGGGAGCTGTTTTTT. The genes are TRBV7-9 and TRBJ2-2; tentative D call: TRBD2 (5 bases). CDR3 length equals 12 residues. V was clipped by 5 bases and J by 7 bases, with 8 bases between them. Germline CDR1 and CDR2: SEHNR and FQNEAQ (reference sequence).

The V gene is TRBV5-1, the J gene TRBJ1-1; the D gene is possibly TRBD1 (5 bases). Trimming removed 2 bases at V and 4 bases at J, with 15 bases between. This CDR3 has 15 residues. Looked up from germline, CDR1 is SGHRS and CDR2 is YFSETQ. The CDR3 protein is CASSFQGDGSTEAFF. The DNA for the CDR3 is TGCGCCAGCAGCTTCCAAGGGGACGGGAGCACTGAAGCTTTCTTT. Using reference TRBV5-1 and TRBJ1-1 for the parts outside the CDR3, the full variable domain is KAGVTQTPRYLIKTRGQQVTLSCSPISGHRSVSWYQQTPGQGLQFLFEYFSETQRNKGNFPGRFSGRQFSNSRSEMNVSTLELGDSALYLCASSFQGDGSTEAFFGQGTRLTVV.

This clone was picked up one time. The CDR3 bases are TGTGCCAGCAGCCAAGTTGGACAGGGAAACTACAATGAGCAGTTCTTC. Amino acid sequence: CASSQVGQGNYNEQFF. The gene calls are TRBV14 and TRBJ2-1; TRBD1 agrees at 8 bases. This CDR3 region has 16 residues. CDR1 and CDR2 from the germline V gene are SGHDN and FVKESK. Trimming took 1 base from V and 3 from J; bases not matched to a gene: 5.

The chain is built from TRBV6-5 and TRBJ2-7, with TRBD1 matching 10 bases. Trimming took 5 bases from V and 6 from J; bases not matched to a gene: 7. The CDR3 spans 14 residues. Germline V gene lookup returns CDR1 MNHEY and CDR2 SVGAGI. CDR3 nucleotide sequence: TGTGCCAGCAGTCCATTGACAGGGGGCGGCGAGCAGTACTTC. This encodes CASSPLTGGGEQYF.

The CDR3 here is CASNRRSHNSEQFF. CDR3 sequence (DNA): TGTGCCAGTAACCGGCGGAGCCACAATAGTGAGCAGTTCTTC. The chain links TRBV19 to TRBJ2-1; D is ambiguous. V dropped 7 bases and J dropped 9 bases, with 19 bases sitting between them. The V gene's germline CDR1 is LNHDA and CDR2 SQIVND (reference sequence). The CDR3 has 14 residues. Full variable domain (outside the CDR3, taken from reference TRBV19 and TRBJ2-1): DGGITQSPKYLFRKEGQNVTLSCEQNLNHDAMYWYRQDPGQGLRLIYYSQIVNDFQKGDIAEGYSVSREKKESFPLTVTSAQKNPTAFYLCASNRRSHNSEQFFGPGTRLTVL.

The chain uses TRBV15 and TRBJ2-1, with TRBD2 identical over 8 bases. The CDR3 has 15 amino acids. Germline CDR1 is LNHNV and CDR2 is YYDKDF (reference sequence). The trim removed 1 base at V and 8 bases at J, leaving 7 bases unmatched. CDR3 bases: TGTGCCACCAGCAGAGTGGGGACTAGAGGCCATGAGCAGTTCTTC. It is translated as CATSRVGTRGHEQFF.

The chain has TRBV10-3 and TRBJ1-4; no firm D call. V lost 0 bases and J lost 3, with 5 bases in between. The CDR3 runs 14 residues. Germline CDR1 is ENHRY and CDR2 is SYGVKD. The CDR3 DNA reads as TGTGCCATCAGTGAGTCAATGGCTAATGAAAAACTGTTTTTT. This gives the protein CAISESMANEKLFF.

The rearrangement links TRBV10-1 to TRBJ2-1, with 8 positions matching TRBD2. The junction had 11 bases not matched to a gene; V was cut back by 0 bases and J by 7 bases. This CDR3 has 17 residues. Germline V lookup: CDR1 WNHNN, CDR2 SYGVQD (reference sequence). CDR3 bases: TGCGCCAGCAGTGAGTCGACGGGACTAGGGGTATCTAATGAGCAGTTCTTC. It codes for CASSESTGLGVSNEQFF.

This clone was seen just once. This chain joins TRBV6-1 and TRBJ2-1, with 11 positions matching TRBD2. This CDR3 has 14 amino acids. The V and J ends lost 5 bases and 15 bases, in that order; junction bases with no gene match: 12. Germline CDR1 reads MNHNS; CDR2 reads SASEGT. The CDR3 region is CASSPGTSGSSAFF. DNA of the CDR3: TGTGCCAGCAGTCCCGGGACTAGCGGCTCGTCCGCGTTCTTC.

The rearrangement links TRBV18 to TRBJ2-4, with a possible D match to TRBD1 (6 bases). The V end was cut by 6 bases, the J end by 1 base, with 10 bases between. Germline CDR1 and CDR2: KGHSH and LQKENI. CDR3 size: 14 residues. In DNA form, the CDR3 reads TGTGCCAGCTCCCGAACAGGGGCCAAAAACATTCAGTACTTC. It is translated as CASSRTGAKNIQYF.

The gene calls are TRBV30 and TRBJ2-3, with 7 bases identical to TRBD2. J was trimmed by 2 bases and V by 2 bases; bases with no gene match: 7. The CDR3 is made up of 15 amino acids. In germline, CDR1 is GTSNPN, CDR2 SVGIG (reference sequence). CDR3 DNA: TGTGCCTGGAGTCGGTCGGGAGGAACCACAGATACGCAGTATTTT. Translating it yields CAWSRSGGTTDTQYF.

The J gene is TRBJ2-1, the V gene TRBV10-3, with D maybe TRBD2 (5 bases). The V end was cut by 3 bases, the J end by 4 bases, with 10 bases between. The CDR3 covers 14 residues. Germline V gene data show CDR1 as ENHRY and CDR2 as SYGVKD. CDR3 in amino acids: CAISDPGMYNEQFF. The CDR3 nucleotides are TGTGCCATCAGTGATCCCGGGATGTACAATGAGCAGTTCTTC.

This chain's CDR3 is CASSLMGPQSSYEQYF. CDR3 nucleotides: TGTGCCAGCAGCTTAATGGGCCCCCAGAGCTCCTACGAGCAGTACTTC. This rearrangement joins TRBV11-3 to TRBJ2-7; D remains unclear. The CDR3 totals 16 residues. V was shortened by 2 bases and J by 0 bases, with 14 bases between the two germline ends. From germline, CDR1 is SGHNT and CDR2 YENEEA.

In the case of this clone: Other DNA variants within this sample encode the same CDR3. The V gene is TRBV30, the J gene TRBJ1-5, with 9 bases identical to TRBD1. In germline, CDR1 is GTSNPN, CDR2 SVGIG (reference sequence). The CDR3 totals 13 residues. The trim removed 3 bases at V and 4 bases at J, leaving 1 base unmatched. The chain's CDR3 is CAWSGTGNQPQHF. CDR3 DNA: TGTGCCTGGAGCGGGACAGGGAATCAGCCCCAGCATTTT.